This entry lists 12 T cell receptor beta chains sequenced from one sample in a study of T cell responses to AZD1222 COVID-19 vaccine. Only in-frame clones appear in the TCRdb table, and some are missing; sequencing was by immunoSEQ multiplex PCR. The data hold roughly 84,000 clones, with over 75% observed a single time. The sequenced sample was peripheral blood, obtained 28 days after the second AZD1222 dose. These receptors came from an adult who received the AZD1222 COVID-19 vaccine.

This clone was seen once. The chain has TRBV5-8 and TRBJ2-3, with unresolved D. CDR1 and CDR2 from the germline V gene are SGHTS and YDEGEE. The CDR3 covers 15 residues. The V end was cut by 1 base, the J end by 4 bases, with 13 bases between. CDR3 residues: CASSLRLLRADTQYF. CDR3 bases: TGTGCCAGCAGCTTGCGTCTTCTTCGGGCAGATACGCAGTATTTT.

The rearrangement links TRBV7-2 to TRBJ1-2, with 11 bases matching TRBD1. Germline loops: CDR1 SGHTA, CDR2 FQGNSA. V shed 1 base, J shed 0 bases, and the junction held 4 bases outside the gene matches. This CDR3 is 17 amino acids long. The CDR3: CASSLGTGGASNYGYTF. The CDR3 DNA sequence: TGTGCCAGCAGCTTAGGGACAGGGGGCGCTTCTAACTATGGCTACACCTTC.

The chain is built from TRBV3-1 (or the pseudogene TRBV3-2) and TRBJ1-5, with 7 positions matching TRBD1. Germline V gene lookup returns CDR1 LGHDT and CDR2 YNNKEL (reference sequence). The trim removed 1 base at V and 0 bases at J, leaving 6 bases unmatched. The CDR3 runs to 17 residues. This CDR3 reads CASSQAPGGVSNQPQHF. The CDR3 coding sequence is TGTGCCAGCAGCCAAGCTCCAGGGGGAGTTAGCAATCAGCCCCAGCATTTT.

The chain has TRBV5-8 and TRBJ2-3, with D possibly matching TRBD1 (5 bases). Per germline, CDR1 SGHTS and CDR2 YDEGEE. V dropped 4 bases and J dropped 7 bases, with 10 bases sitting between them. The CDR3 is 12 amino acids. The CDR3 sequence: CASSQDKNTQYF. CDR3 nucleotides: TGTGCCAGCAGCCAGGACAAGAATACGCAGTATTTT.

V is TRBV9 and J is TRBJ2-3, with D possibly being TRBD1 (6 bases). The V and J ends lost 7 bases and 2 bases respectively, with 23 bases between them. The CDR3 is 17 amino acids. CDR1 and CDR2 from the germline V gene are SGDLS and YYNGEE. The CDR3 sequence is CASSPGTGNPHTDTQYF. In DNA form, the CDR3 reads TGTGCCAGCTCCCCTGGTACAGGGAATCCCCACACAGATACGCAGTATTTT. The complete variable domain, with remaining parts taken from reference TRBV9 and TRBJ2-3, reads DSGVTQTPKHLITATGQRVTLRCSPRSGDLSVYWYQQSLDQGLQFLIQYYNGEERAKGNILERFSAQQFPDLHSELNLSSLELGDSALYFCASSPGTGNPHTDTQYFGPGTRLTVL.

The chain uses TRBV7-2 and TRBJ2-5, with D tentatively TRBD2 (5 bases). The V end lost 5 bases, the J end lost 3 bases, and 10 bases lay between the germline ends. Germline V gene data show CDR1 as SGHTA and CDR2 as FQGNSA. The CDR3 runs to 13 residues. CDR3 in amino acids: CASSPTREETQYF. CDR3 sequence (DNA): TGTGCCAGCAGCCCTACGAGGGAAGAGACCCAGTACTTC.

The V and J genes are TRBV4-1 and TRBJ1-4, with 7 nucleotides matching TRBD1. Looked up from germline, CDR1 is MGHRA and CDR2 is YSYEKL. This CDR3 is 14 amino acids long. Unmatched junction bases numbered 7, after V lost 4 bases and J lost 8 bases. CDR3 coding DNA: TGCGCCAGCAGCCCCGACAGGGCTCGGGAAAAACTGTTTTTT. It codes for CASSPDRAREKLFF.

CDR3 sequence (DNA): TGTGCCAGCAGCTTAGTAGGGGTGGGATCTCGGCCCCAGCATTTT. It encodes CASSLVGVGSRPQHF. This chain connects TRBV7-2 to TRBJ1-5; perhaps TRBD1 as D (5 bases). This CDR3 is built from 15 residues. V was pared by 1 base and J by 9 bases, with 16 bases between. Germline V gene sequence: CDR1 SGHTA, CDR2 FQGNSA. The whole variable domain, filled in from reference TRBV7-2 and TRBJ1-5, reads GAGVSQSPSNKVTEKGKDVELRCDPISGHTALYWYRQSLGQGLEFLIYFQGNSAPDKSGLPSDRFSAERTGGSVSTLTIQRTQQEDSAVYLCASSLVGVGSRPQHFGDGTRLSIL.

V and J are TRBV4-1 and TRBJ2-3; 9 positions agree with TRBD1. V lost 6 bases and J lost 1; bases outside the gene matches: 5. The CDR3 runs to 15 residues. Looked up from germline, CDR1 is MGHRA and CDR2 is YSYEKL. The CDR3 is CASSRGQGGTDTQYF. The CDR3 coding sequence is TGCGCCAGCAGTCGGGGACAGGGCGGCACAGATACGCAGTATTTT.

The chain recombines TRBV7-9 with TRBJ2-7, with 8 bases that match TRBD2. The germline V gene has CDR1 SEHNR and CDR2 FQNEAQ (reference sequence). With 1 base clipped from V and 6 bases from J, the junction kept 5 bases outside the gene matches. This CDR3 region has 14 residues. The CDR3 region is CASSLVLAGTEQYF. CDR3 sequence (DNA): TGTGCCAGCAGCTTAGTATTAGCGGGAACCGAGCAGTACTTC.

For this clone: Different DNA sequences within this sample yield the same CDR3. The genes are TRBV7-2 and TRBJ1-2; D uncertain. The CDR3 has 14 amino acids. Germline CDR1 and CDR2: SGHTA and FQGNSA. The V end lost 4 bases, the J end lost 4 bases, and 13 bases lay between the germline ends. Written as DNA, the CDR3 is TGTGCCAGCAGCTCCTCGGGAGGCAGCTATGGCTACACCTTC. Protein: CASSSSGGSYGYTF.

The chain is built from TRBV4-3 and TRBJ1-5; D is ambiguous. The CDR3 loop spans 15 amino acids. Germline CDR1 reads LGHNA; CDR2 reads YSLEER. Between the trimmed V and J ends, which lost 4 bases and 7 bases, there was a span of 17 bases. The CDR3 loop is CASSPNVDPRQPQHF. As DNA, the CDR3 is TGCGCCAGCAGCCCGAATGTGGACCCGAGACAGCCCCAGCATTTT.